This T cell receptor beta chain was sequenced during a study of T cell responses to AZD1222 COVID-19 vaccine. Germline assignment: CDR1 MDHEN and CDR2 SYDVKM. The germline V and J ends were trimmed by 6 bases and 5 bases, with 16 bases remaining between them. The CDR3 loop spans 14 amino acids. TCRdb keeps only in-frame clones here, not all; method: immunoSEQ multiplex PCR. The sample contains around 140,000 clones, roughly 90% of which appear only once. This receptor was obtained from an adult in good health. The material sequenced was peripheral blood, taken on day 0 of AZD1222 vaccination. This chain connects TRBV28 to TRBJ1-2; D gene ambiguous. Here the CDR3 reads CASSLSGVGYGYTF. The DNA of the CDR3 is TGTGCCAGCAGCCTTAGCGGGGTTGGGTATGGCTACACCTTC.